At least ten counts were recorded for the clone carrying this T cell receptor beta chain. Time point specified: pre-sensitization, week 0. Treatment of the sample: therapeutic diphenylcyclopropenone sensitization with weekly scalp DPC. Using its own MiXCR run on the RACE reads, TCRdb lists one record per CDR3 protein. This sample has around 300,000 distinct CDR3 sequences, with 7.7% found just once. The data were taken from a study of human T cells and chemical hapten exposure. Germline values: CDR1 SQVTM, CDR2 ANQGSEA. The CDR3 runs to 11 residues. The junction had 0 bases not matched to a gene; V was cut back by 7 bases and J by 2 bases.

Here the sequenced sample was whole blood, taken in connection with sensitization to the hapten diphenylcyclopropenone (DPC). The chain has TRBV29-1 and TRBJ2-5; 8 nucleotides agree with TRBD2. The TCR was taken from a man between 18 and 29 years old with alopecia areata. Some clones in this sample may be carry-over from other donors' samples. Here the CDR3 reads CSAGGQETQYF. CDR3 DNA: TGCAGCGCGGGGGGGCAAGAGACCCAGTACTTC.